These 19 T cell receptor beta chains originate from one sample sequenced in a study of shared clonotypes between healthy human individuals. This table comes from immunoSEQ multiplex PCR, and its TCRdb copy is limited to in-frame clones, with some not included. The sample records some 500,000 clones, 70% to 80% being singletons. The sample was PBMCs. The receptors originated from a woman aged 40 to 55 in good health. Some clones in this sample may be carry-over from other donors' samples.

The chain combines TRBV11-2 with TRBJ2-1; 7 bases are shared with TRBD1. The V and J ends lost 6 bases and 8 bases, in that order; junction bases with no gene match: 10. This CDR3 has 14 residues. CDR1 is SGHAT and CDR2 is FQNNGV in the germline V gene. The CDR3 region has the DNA TGTGCCAGCAGAGACAGGGAGCTGTGGCATGAGCAGTTCTTC. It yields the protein CASRDRELWHEQFF.

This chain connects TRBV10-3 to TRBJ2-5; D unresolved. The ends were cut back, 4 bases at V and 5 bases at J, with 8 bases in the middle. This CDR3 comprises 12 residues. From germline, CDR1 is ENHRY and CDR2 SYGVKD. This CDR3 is CAISGGSETQYF. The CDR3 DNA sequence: TGTGCCATCAGTGGGGGATCTGAGACCCAGTACTTC.

CDR3 region: CASSKPGTSGPYNEQFF. In nucleotides, the CDR3 is TGTGCCAGCTCGAAACCCGGGACTAGCGGACCCTACAATGAGCAGTTCTTC. The V gene is TRBV28, the J gene TRBJ2-1; 11 bases align to TRBD2. Germline V gene data show CDR1 as MDHEN and CDR2 as SYDVKM. V trimming: 8 bases; J trimming: 2 bases; junction bases outside the gene matches: 11. The CDR3 loop spans 17 amino acids.

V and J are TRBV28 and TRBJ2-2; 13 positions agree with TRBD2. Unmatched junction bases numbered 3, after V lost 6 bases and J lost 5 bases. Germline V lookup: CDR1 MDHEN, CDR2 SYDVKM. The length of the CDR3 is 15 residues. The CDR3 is CASRGLAGYTGELFF. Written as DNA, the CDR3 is TGTGCCAGCAGGGGACTAGCGGGGTATACCGGGGAGCTGTTTTTT.

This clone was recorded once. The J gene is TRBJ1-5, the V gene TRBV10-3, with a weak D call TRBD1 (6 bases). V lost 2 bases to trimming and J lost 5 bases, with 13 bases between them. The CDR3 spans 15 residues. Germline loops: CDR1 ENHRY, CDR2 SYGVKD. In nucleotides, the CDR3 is TGTGCCATCAGTGAGAGGGACAATCGGGATCAGCCCCAGCATTTT. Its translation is CAISERDNRDQPQHF.

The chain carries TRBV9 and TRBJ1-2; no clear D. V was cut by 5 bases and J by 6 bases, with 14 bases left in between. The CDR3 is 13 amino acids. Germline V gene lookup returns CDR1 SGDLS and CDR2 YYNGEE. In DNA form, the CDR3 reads TGTGCCAGCAGTCCAAACTGGTACGATGGCTACACCTTC. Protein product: CASSPNWYDGYTF.

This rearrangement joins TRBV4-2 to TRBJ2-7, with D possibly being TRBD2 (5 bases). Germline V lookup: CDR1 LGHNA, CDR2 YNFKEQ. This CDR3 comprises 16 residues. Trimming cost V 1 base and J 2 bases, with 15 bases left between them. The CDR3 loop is CASSQGFRETTYEQYF. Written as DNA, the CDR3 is TGTGCCAGCAGCCAAGGGTTCCGGGAAACCACCTACGAGCAGTACTTC.

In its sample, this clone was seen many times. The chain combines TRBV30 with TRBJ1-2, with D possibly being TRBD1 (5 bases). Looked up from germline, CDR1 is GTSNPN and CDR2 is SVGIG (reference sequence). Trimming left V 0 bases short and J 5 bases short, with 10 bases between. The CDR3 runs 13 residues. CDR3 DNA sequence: TGTGCCTGGAGTGTACAGGCGGAGTATGGCTACACCTTC. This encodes CAWSVQAEYGYTF.

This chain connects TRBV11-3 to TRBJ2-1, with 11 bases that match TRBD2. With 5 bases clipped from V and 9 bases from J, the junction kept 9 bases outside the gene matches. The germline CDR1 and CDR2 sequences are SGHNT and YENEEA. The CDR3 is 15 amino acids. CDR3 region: CASSHSGRARGEQFF. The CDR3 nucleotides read TGTGCCAGCAGCCATAGCGGGAGGGCCCGGGGTGAGCAGTTCTTC.

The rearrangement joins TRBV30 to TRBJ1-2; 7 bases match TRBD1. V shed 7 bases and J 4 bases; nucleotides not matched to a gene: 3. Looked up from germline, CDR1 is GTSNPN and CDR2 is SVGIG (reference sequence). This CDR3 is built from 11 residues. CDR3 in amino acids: CAFRTGYGYTF. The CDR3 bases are TGTGCCTTTCGGACAGGCTATGGCTACACCTTC.

The CDR3 region is CASGKQGVGTEAFF. In DNA form, the CDR3 reads TGTGCCAGCGGAAAACAGGGGGTCGGCACTGAAGCTTTCTTT. V gene TRBV2 combines with J gene TRBJ1-1; TRBD1 agrees at 8 bases. With 8 bases clipped from V and 4 bases from J, the junction kept 9 bases outside the gene matches. This CDR3 is built from 14 residues. Germline loops: CDR1 SNHLY, CDR2 FYNNEI.

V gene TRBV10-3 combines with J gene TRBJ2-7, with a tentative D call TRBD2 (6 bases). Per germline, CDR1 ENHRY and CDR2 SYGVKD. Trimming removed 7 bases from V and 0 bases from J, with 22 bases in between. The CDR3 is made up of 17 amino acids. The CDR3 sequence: CAINGGARELSSYEQYF. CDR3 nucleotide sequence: TGTGCCATCAATGGGGGAGCCCGGGAGTTAAGCTCCTACGAGCAGTACTTC.

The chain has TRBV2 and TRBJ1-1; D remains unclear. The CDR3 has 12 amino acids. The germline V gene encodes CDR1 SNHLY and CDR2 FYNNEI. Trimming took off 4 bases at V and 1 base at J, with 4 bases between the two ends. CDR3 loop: CASSVRNTEAFF. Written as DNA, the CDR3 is TGTGCCAGCAGTGTGAGGAACACTGAAGCTTTCTTT.

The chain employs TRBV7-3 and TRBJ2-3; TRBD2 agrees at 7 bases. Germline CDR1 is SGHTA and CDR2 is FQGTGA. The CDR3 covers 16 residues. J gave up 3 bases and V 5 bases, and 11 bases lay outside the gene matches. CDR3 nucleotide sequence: TGTGCCAGCAGCCAAAGCGGCGGGAGATCGACAGATACGCAGTATTTT. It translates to CASSQSGGRSTDTQYF. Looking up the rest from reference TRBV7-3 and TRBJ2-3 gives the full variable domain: GAGVSQTPSNKVTEKGKYVELRCDPISGHTALYWYRQSLGQGPEFLIYFQGTGAADDSGLPNDRFFAVRPEGSVSTLKIQRTERGDSAVYLCASSQSGGRSTDTQYFGPGTRLTVL.

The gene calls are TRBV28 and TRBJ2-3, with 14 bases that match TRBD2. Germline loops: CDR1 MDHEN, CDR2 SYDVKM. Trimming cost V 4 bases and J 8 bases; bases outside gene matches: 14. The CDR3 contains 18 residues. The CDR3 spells CASSSLGTSGSRMSTQYF. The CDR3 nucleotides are TGTGCCAGCAGTTCCCTCGGGACTAGCGGGAGTCGGATGAGTACGCAGTATTTT.

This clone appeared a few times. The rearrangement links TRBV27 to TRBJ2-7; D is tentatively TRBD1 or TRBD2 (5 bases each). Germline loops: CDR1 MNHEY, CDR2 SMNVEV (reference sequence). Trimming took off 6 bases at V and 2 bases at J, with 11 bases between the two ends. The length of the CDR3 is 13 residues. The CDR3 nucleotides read TGTGCCAGCAGGCCGGGACCAGCCTACGAGCAGTACTTC. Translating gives CASRPGPAYEQYF.

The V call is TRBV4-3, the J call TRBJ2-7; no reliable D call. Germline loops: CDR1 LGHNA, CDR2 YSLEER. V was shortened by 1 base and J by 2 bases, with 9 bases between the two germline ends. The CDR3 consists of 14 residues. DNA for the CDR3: TGCGCCAGCAGCCAAGGACTCAGGACCTACGAGCAGTACTTC. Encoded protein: CASSQGLRTYEQYF.

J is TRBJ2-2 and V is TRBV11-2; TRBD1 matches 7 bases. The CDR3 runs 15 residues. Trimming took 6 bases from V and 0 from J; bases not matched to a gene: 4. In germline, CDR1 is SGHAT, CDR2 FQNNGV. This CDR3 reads CASSIDRANTGELFF. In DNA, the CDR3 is TGTGCCAGCAGTATCGACAGGGCGAACACCGGGGAGCTGTTTTTT. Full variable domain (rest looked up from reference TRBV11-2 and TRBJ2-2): EAGVAQSPRYKIIEKRQSVAFWCNPISGHATLYWYQQILGQGPKLLIQFQNNGVVDDSQLPKDRFSAERLKGVDSTLKIQPAKLEDSAVYLCASSIDRANTGELFFGEGSRLTVL.

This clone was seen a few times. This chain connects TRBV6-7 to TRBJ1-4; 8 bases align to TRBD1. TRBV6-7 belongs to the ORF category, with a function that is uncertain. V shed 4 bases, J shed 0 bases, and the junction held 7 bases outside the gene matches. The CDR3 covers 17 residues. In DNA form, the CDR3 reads TGTGCCAGCAGTTCGGACAGGGCCCATGCAACTAATGAAAAACTGTTTTTT. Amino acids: CASSSDRAHATNEKLFF.